This T cell receptor beta chain appears in the sequencing data of a study of T cells in Graves' hyperthyroidism and ophthalmopathy (dated by TCRdb to about 2019). Study-level background: Peripheral blood was sampled at the time of initial diagnosis, prior to any treatment. TCR V-J signatures able to tell the groups apart were searched for in a discovery cohort of around 95 patients, of whom over 40 had Graves' ophthalmopathy and 55 to 65 had stable Graves' hyperthyroidism. Whether ophthalmopathy could be predicted prospectively was tested in an independent validation cohort made up of 18 hyperthyroidism patients plus 17 patients who later progressed to ophthalmopathy. The 85 to 100 discovery patients were divided at random into training and test sets in a 7:3 ratio. Thyroid tissue and blood T-cell repertoires from six Graves' hyperthyroidism patients were also compared in the study. After blood sampling, hyperthyroidism patients were treated with methimazole at a starting dose of 30 mg daily, and ophthalmopathy patients were treated with high-dose intravenous methylprednisolone. The paper describes TCR Vbeta CDR3 sequencing of 120 to 150 peripheral blood samples, made up of about 40 ophthalmopathy patients, some 76 hyperthyroidism patients and 17 progressor patients.

In the case of this clonotype: The specificity of this receptor is unknown. The input lacks base qualities; no much larger clone sits a single base away.

TCR beta CDR3 regions were amplified from RNA transcripts. For the first round of RT-PCR on the TCR CDR3, the HTBI primer set was used together with the Qiagen OneStep RT-PCR kit. Libraries were constructed in a second round of multiplex PCR, after which size selection and purification were carried out. Paired-end sequencing of the libraries was performed with 100 bp reads on an Illumina HiSeq2000. The authors' pipeline ran thus. Raw data were processed with SOAPnuke, discarding reads with adapters, uncalled bases, mean Phred below 15, or no exact constant-primer or identifier match. COPE v1.2.5 was used to merge high-quality paired reads, and clonotypes were defined as unique nucleotide sequences. MiTCR v1.1 was used to align the clonotypes against IMGT TRBV, TRBD and TRBJ reference segments. Only V-J combinations with frequency above 0.0001, covering approximately 99% of repertoires, were analysed. The TCS score was defined as the ratio of F50 (clonal expansion) to E x V (chaos), calculated using BLOSUM62-based TCRdist between CDR3 peptides within each V-J. Welch's t-statistics and random forest reduced around 550 V-J features to 10 to 15, which were used in a naive Bayes classifier (R e1071). The public reads were quality trimmed at Q25 with fastp and then assembled into clones with MiXCR by TCRdb, keeping productive beta chains. Merged by CDR3 protein, the rows form single entries marked with the most common genes and DNA. Clone size and V and J calls follow TCRdb, not the original study. The sample table shows around 290,000 distinct CDR3 sequences, and roughly 13% are seen once. The ten largest account for around 8% of the sample.

Stable Graves' hyperthyroidism was defined as no progression to ophthalmopathy during 18 months of follow-up. Hyperthyroidism patients were aged 18 to 65 years and newly diagnosed, with disease duration of less than 2 months. Exclusion was applied to patients with uncontrolled infections, other autoimmune diseases, pregnancy or lactation. Diagnoses were based on clinical symptoms, serum thyroxine and TRAb, thyroid ultrasound and orbital computed tomography. Ficoll-Paque density gradient centrifugation was used to isolate PBMCs from 9.5 to 10 ml of fresh peripheral blood. Trizol reagent was used to extract total RNA, and RNA quality was then checked on an Agilent 2100 Bioanalyzer. Broader findings and caveats from the paper: Most expanded thyroid clonotypes (frequency above 0.001) were also detected in blood, a finding suggesting that blood repertoires may reflect thyroid immune responses. In cross-validation, a model built on a 13 V-J signature told ophthalmopathy apart from stable hyperthyroidism with about 90% sensitivity and around 83% specificity, and in testing the same model reached 80%/75%. Sample size was not statistically predetermined, and investigators were not blinded to group allocation. In validation, progression to ophthalmopathy was predicted by the model with 55% to 71% sensitivity and about 72% specificity, a median of approximately 7.1 months before onset.

Sequencing was done on a sample of blood. This TCR was recovered from a middle-aged woman with Graves' hyperthyroidism.

The CDR3 loop reads CSARDSSSTNEKLFF. The DNA sequence is as follows: TGCAGTGCTAGAGATTCTAGCTCAACTAATGAAAAACTGTTTTTT. The chain joins TRBV20-1 to TRBJ1-4, with the D segment identity uncertain. CDR1 and CDR2 (DFQATT, SNEGSKA) derive from the germline V gene (reference sequence). A distance of 8 bases separates the germline ends of V and J, which lose 0 bases and 0 bases respectively. The CDR3 contains 15 residues, cysteine and phenylalanine counted. Of all the DNA, just the CDR3 is kept, 45 bases in frame from base 1.